Detailed here is one T cell receptor beta chain. Its target is not known. This entry is derived from a study of cytomegalovirus exposure and HLA in healthy donors. General study results and limits: Overall, around 150 TCR beta chains were annotated as cytomegalovirus-associated. Specificity for CMV antigens was confirmed in vitro for a few of the CMV-associated chains.

The donors were part of the validation cohort, which consisted of under 150 subjects and was separate from the first cohort of 600 to 850 subjects. TCRdb's table, derived via immunoSEQ multiplex PCR, lists solely in-frame clones and lacks some. The data contain about 140,000 clones, roughly 93% of them singletons. The ends lost 1 base at V and 7 bases at J; junction bases unmatched: 7. The CDR3 is made up of 15 amino acids. The V gene's germline CDR1 is MNHGY and CDR2 SAAAGT. The chain uses TRBV6-8 and TRBJ1-2; 9 bases match TRBD1. The source is a man between 18 and 29 years old in good health and CMV-seropositive. Sequenced input: PBMCs. CDR3 sequence (DNA): TGTGCCAGCAGTTACTGCAGGGACAGGGTACCTGGCTACACCTTC. Translation gives CASSYCRDRVPGYTF.